This TCR beta chain emerged from a study of cytomegalovirus exposure and HLA in healthy donors. Study findings and constraints: Some highly shared sequence variants likely arose as a pipeline artifact.

Amplification used 60 Vbeta primers and 13 Jbeta primers. Libraries were prepared by immunoSEQ multiplex PCR; TCRdb keeps only in-frame clonotypes and omits some of them. The sample contains 120,000 to 150,000 clones, 65% to 90% of which appear only once. Germline CDR1 reads MNHEY; CDR2 reads SVGAGI. CDR3 length: 15 residues. V lost 1 base and J lost 0; bases outside the gene matches: 1. On this clone itself: Its antigen is not identified.

The origin of this receptor is a female donor in good health and CMV-seronegative. V usage is TRBV6-5 and J usage is TRBJ2-3, with 7 bases identical to TRBD2. The sequencing input was PBMCs. The CDR3 bases are TGTGCCAGCAGTTACTTTAGCGGGAGCACAGATACGCAGTATTTT. This translates into CASSYFSGSTDTQYF.